This TCR beta chain was sequenced during a study of T cell responses to AZD1222 COVID-19 vaccine (dated by TCRdb to the early 2020s). A note on the overall study: AZD1222 recipients with second doses at about 4 weeks or about 12 weeks were pooled, because spike-specific TCR depth and breadth did not differ between schedules. A total of roughly 240 trial participants underwent TCR sequencing, of whom 200 to 220 received two doses of AZD1222 and approximately 25 received two doses of the MenACWY control vaccine. Trial participants were enrolled by age into 18-55, 56-69 and 70-plus year subgroups, with about 150, 28 and 57 TCR-sequenced participants respectively.

What the study reported, not specific to this receptor: Participants were mostly white British and included more females than males, and it was suggested by the authors that clonal diversity may have been underestimated. Because no samples from the day 14 peak response were available, repertoires could be characterized only after the peak T cell response. After two AZD1222 doses, both the breadth and the depth of spike-specific TCRs were significantly higher than at day 0 and than in MenACWY recipients. Nearly half of unique spike-specific TCRs reportedly recognized epitopes outside regions mutated in the B.1.351 and B.1.1.7 variants. The whole spike protein was spanned by vaccine-associated CD4 TCRs, and dominant responses were seen in regions 160-218 and 743-854. Conclusions about previously exposed vaccinees were limited because only six AZD1222 recipients were SARS-CoV-2 seropositive at baseline. The 56-69-year group was small, and its depth increase did not reach significance, likely because of low power.

According to the study, the label for this sample's time point signals: baseline before first vaccination. Vaccinee samples came from UK trials COV001 and COV002, including a single-blind randomized controlled phase 2/3 trial of AZD1222 (ChAdOx1 nCoV-19) in healthy adults. Trial participant PBMC samples were collected at day 0 and day 28 after the second dose for TCRbeta chain sequencing. The CDR3 regions of human TCRbeta chains were subjected to immunosequencing. The paper's processing steps were these. Repertoire TCRs were matched against a reference library of SARS-CoV-2-specific TCRs generated with the MIRA antigen-specificity platform. Breadth was defined as the fraction of unique TCRs that were SARS-CoV-2-associated. Depth was defined as the fraction of total T cells that were SARS-CoV-2-associated. Using the MIRA data, each spike-specific TCR was assigned both to the spike region to which the TCR was reactive and to a CD4 or CD8 class. Log10-transformed breadth and depth values were compared by one-way ANOVA with Sidak's multiple comparisons tests. TCRdb limited this immuneACCESS table to in-frame rearrangements with V and J called. A share of clones is missing; checked studies link under half to unresolved V genes, and the rest is unexplained. That table furnishes V, J and clone size, whereas the DNA furnished D and trimming. This sample comprises 150,000 or so clones, 85% to 95% of them detected only once. The ten biggest clones cover around 1.3% of the sample.

Regarding this clone: Its antigen specificity is not known. No much larger clone is present one base from it, and per-base qualities are unavailable.

The TCR comes from an adult in good health. The starting material was peripheral blood, obtained on day 0 of AZD1222 vaccination.

The CDR3: CAWRSHGTGELFF. The bases read TGTGCCTGGAGATCGCACGGCACCGGGGAGCTGTTTTTT. The chain is encoded by TRBV30 joined to TRBJ2-2, with the identity of the D gene unclear. The germline V gene (reference sequence) yields GTSNPN for CDR1 and SVGIG for CDR2. V is reduced by 3 bases and J by 4 bases, leaving a spacing of 9 bases between them. Counted from cysteine to phenylalanine, this CDR3 has 13 amino acids. Of all the DNA, just the CDR3 is kept, 39 bases in frame from base 1. Where the CDR3 stops, the reference TRBV30 and TRBJ2-2 genes take over; the full variable domain is SQTIHQWPATLVQPVGSPLSLECTVEGTSNPNLYWYRQAAGRGLQLLFYSVGIGQISSEVPQNLSASRPQDRQFILSSKKLLLSDSGFYLCAWRSHGTGELFFGEGSRLTVL.